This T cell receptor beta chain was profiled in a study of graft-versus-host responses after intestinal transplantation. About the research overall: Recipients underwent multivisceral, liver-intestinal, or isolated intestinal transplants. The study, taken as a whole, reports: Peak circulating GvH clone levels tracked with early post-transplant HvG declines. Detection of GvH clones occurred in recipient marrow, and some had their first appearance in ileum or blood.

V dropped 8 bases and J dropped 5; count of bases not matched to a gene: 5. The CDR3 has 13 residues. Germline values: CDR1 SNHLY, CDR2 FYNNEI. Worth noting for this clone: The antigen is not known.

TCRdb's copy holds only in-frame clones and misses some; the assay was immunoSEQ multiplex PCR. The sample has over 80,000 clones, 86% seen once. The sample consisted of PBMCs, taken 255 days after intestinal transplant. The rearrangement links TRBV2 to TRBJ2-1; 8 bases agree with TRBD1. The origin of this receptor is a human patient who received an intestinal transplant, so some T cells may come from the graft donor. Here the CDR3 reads CASEGQENNEQFF. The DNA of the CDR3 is TGTGCCAGCGAGGGACAGGAAAACAATGAGCAGTTCTTC.